Shown below are 16 T cell receptor beta chains from a single sample sequenced in a study of cytomegalovirus exposure and HLA in healthy donors. Vbeta (60) and Jbeta (13) primers were used in the PCR. The assay was immunoSEQ multiplex PCR, and TCRdb's table has in-frame clones only and misses some. The sample consists of roughly 150,000 clones, 82% of them appearing once. The specimen was PBMCs. The receptors were sampled from a male donor in good health and CMV-seronegative.

The chain combines TRBV5-1 with TRBJ2-2; TRBD1 agrees at 10 bases. Per the germline V gene, CDR1 is SGHRS and CDR2 is YFSETQ. The CDR3 is 16 residues long. The J segment lost 5 bases and the V segment lost 5 bases, leaving 9 bases of the junction unmatched. Written as DNA, the CDR3 is TGCGCCAGCAGTCAATTTCCGGGACAGGGGACCGGGGAGCTGTTTTTT. It is translated as CASSQFPGQGTGELFF. Using reference TRBV5-1 and TRBJ2-2 for the parts outside the CDR3, the full variable domain is KAGVTQTPRYLIKTRGQQVTLSCSPISGHRSVSWYQQTPGQGLQFLFEYFSETQRNKGNFPGRFSGRQFSNSRSEMNVSTLELGDSALYLCASSQFPGQGTGELFFGEGSRLTVL.

The chain recombines TRBV11-2 with TRBJ2-7; D call uncertain. From germline, CDR1 is SGHAT and CDR2 FQNNGV. This CDR3 spans 12 amino acids. The ends were cut back, 5 bases at V and 0 bases at J, with 5 bases in the middle. The chain's CDR3 is CASSQASYEQYF. The CDR3 DNA reads TGTGCCAGCAGCCAAGCCTCCTACGAGCAGTACTTC.

This clone appeared a single time. The rearrangement links TRBV9 to TRBJ2-5; TRBD2 matches at 15 bases. This CDR3 has 17 residues. Germline lookup yields CDR1 SGDLS and CDR2 YYNGEE. Unmatched junction bases numbered 9, after V lost 4 bases and J lost 5 bases. CDR3 protein: CASSRTSGRGTMETQYF. CDR3 nucleotides: TGTGCCAGCAGCAGGACTAGCGGGAGGGGGACCATGGAGACCCAGTACTTC.

The CDR3 protein is CASGIPFTGDILHGELFF. The CDR3 coding sequence is TGTGCCAGCGGAATCCCCTTTACAGGAGACATTTTGCACGGGGAGCTGTTTTTT. The rearrangement uses TRBV27 and TRBJ2-2; possibly TRBD1 for D (5 bases). Germline V gene data show CDR1 as MNHEY and CDR2 as SMNVEV (reference sequence). The V end was cut by 8 bases, the J end by 7 bases, with 29 bases between. The CDR3 has 18 amino acids.

This clone was recorded only once. This chain connects TRBV4-3 to TRBJ2-3; no definite D call. The CDR3 sequence is 13 residues long. V was clipped by 10 bases and J by 2 bases, with 13 bases between them. Germline loops: CDR1 LGHNA, CDR2 YSLEER. DNA of the CDR3: TGCGCCAACAACACGGGTCCCACAGATACGCAGTATTTT. Its protein product is CANNTGPTDTQYF.

In nucleotides, the CDR3 is TGCGCCAGCCTGAAGGGGCCTGAAGGCGAGCAGTACTTC. Residues: CASLKGPEGEQYF. V usage is TRBV5-1 and J usage is TRBJ2-7; D perhaps matches TRBD1 (5 bases). The V and J ends lost 7 bases and 6 bases respectively, with 17 bases between them. The CDR3 is made up of 13 amino acids. Germline loops: CDR1 SGHRS, CDR2 YFSETQ.

J is TRBJ1-1 and V is TRBV28; D remains ambiguous. This CDR3 is 13 amino acids long. Germline V gives CDR1 MDHEN, CDR2 SYDVKM. V was shortened by 5 bases and J by 0 bases, with 7 bases between the two germline ends. CDR3 region: CASSPFLNTEAFF. For the CDR3, the DNA is TGTGCCAGCAGTCCCTTCTTGAACACTGAAGCTTTCTTT.

The genes are TRBV27 and TRBJ2-1; 10 bases line up with TRBD2. V lost 2 bases, J lost 4 bases, and 8 bases stayed unmatched. The CDR3 totals 17 residues. CDR1 and CDR2 (germline): MNHEY, SMNVEV (reference sequence). The CDR3 here is CASSLTWTSGLYNEQFF. DNA for the CDR3: TGTGCCAGCAGTTTAACCTGGACTAGCGGTCTATACAATGAGCAGTTCTTC.

J is TRBJ2-2 and V is TRBV6-5, with D possibly TRBD2 on 6 matching bases. Trimming left V 2 bases short and J 4 bases short, with 11 bases between. The CDR3 consists of 15 residues. The V gene's germline CDR1 is MNHEY and CDR2 SVGAGI. This CDR3 is CASSYGRGITGELFF. The DNA for the CDR3 is TGTGCCAGCAGTTACGGTCGCGGGATCACCGGGGAGCTGTTTTTT.

V is TRBV7-3 and J is TRBJ2-6; TRBD2 matches at 8 bases. The trim removed 5 bases at V and 2 bases at J, leaving 11 bases unmatched. The V gene's germline CDR1 is SGHTA and CDR2 FQGTGA. This CDR3 comprises 18 residues. CDR3 in DNA: TGTGCCAGCAGCCCGACGGGGGGGATCCTGGCTGGGGCCAACGTCCTGACTTTC. Amino acid sequence: CASSPTGGILAGANVLTF.

V and J are TRBV7-2 and TRBJ2-1; 12 nucleotides line up with TRBD2. The V gene's germline CDR1 is SGHTA and CDR2 FQGNSA. The V gene end was trimmed by 5 bases and the J gene end by 3 bases; junction bases not matched to a gene: 2. This CDR3 spans 15 amino acids. The CDR3 nucleotides read TGTGCCAGCAGCATGACTAGCGGGGGCTACAATGAGCAGTTCTTC. It specifies CASSMTSGGYNEQFF.

This clone appeared a few times. The chain uses TRBV28 and TRBJ1-1; D is unclear. V was clipped by 6 bases and J by 1 base, with 21 bases between them. Germline V gives CDR1 MDHEN, CDR2 SYDVKM. This CDR3 contains 17 residues. Here the CDR3 DNA reads TGTGCCAGCAGCCCTGGTTGGTCGGGGTCGAGGAACACTGAAGCTTTCTTT. This sequence encodes CASSPGWSGSRNTEAFF.

The count of this clone is one. This rearrangement joins TRBV5-4 to TRBJ2-3, with D possibly matching TRBD2 (5 bases). The V end lost 3 bases, the J end lost 1 base, and 12 bases lay between the germline ends. Germline V gene lookup returns CDR1 SGHNT and CDR2 YYREEE (reference sequence). CDR3 length: 15 amino acids. CDR3 residues: CASSSTGKGTDTQYF. The CDR3, as DNA: TGTGCCAGCAGCTCGACGGGGAAGGGCACAGATACGCAGTATTTT.

The chain is built from TRBV30 and TRBJ1-1; D call uncertain. Per germline, CDR1 GTSNPN and CDR2 SVGIG (reference sequence). CDR3 length equals 12 residues. Trimming took 0 bases from V and 6 from J, leaving 8 bases between them. CDR3 residues: CAWSVGGAEAFF. In nucleotides, the CDR3 is TGTGCCTGGAGTGTAGGCGGCGCTGAAGCTTTCTTT.

This clone came up once. Here the CDR3 DNA reads TGTGCCAGCAGCCCGGGACTAGCGGGAGGGCCGCTTATCTCCGGGGAGCTGTTTTTT. The encoded protein is CASSPGLAGGPLISGELFF. The chain combines TRBV7-3 with TRBJ2-2, with 16 bases aligning to TRBD2. Germline-derived CDR1 and CDR2 are SGHTA and FQGTGA. There are 19 residues in the CDR3. Trimming cost V 5 bases and J 6 bases; bases outside gene matches: 12.

This chain connects TRBV27 to TRBJ2-7, with 8 positions matching TRBD2. Germline values: CDR1 MNHEY, CDR2 SMNVEV (reference sequence). V lost 3 bases to trimming and J lost 2 bases; unmatched junction nucleotides: 9. The CDR3 is made up of 16 amino acids. The CDR3 nucleotides are TGTGCCAGCAGTTTCTCAGCGGGAGAGACCCCCTACGAGCAGTACTTC. This sequence encodes CASSFSAGETPYEQYF.